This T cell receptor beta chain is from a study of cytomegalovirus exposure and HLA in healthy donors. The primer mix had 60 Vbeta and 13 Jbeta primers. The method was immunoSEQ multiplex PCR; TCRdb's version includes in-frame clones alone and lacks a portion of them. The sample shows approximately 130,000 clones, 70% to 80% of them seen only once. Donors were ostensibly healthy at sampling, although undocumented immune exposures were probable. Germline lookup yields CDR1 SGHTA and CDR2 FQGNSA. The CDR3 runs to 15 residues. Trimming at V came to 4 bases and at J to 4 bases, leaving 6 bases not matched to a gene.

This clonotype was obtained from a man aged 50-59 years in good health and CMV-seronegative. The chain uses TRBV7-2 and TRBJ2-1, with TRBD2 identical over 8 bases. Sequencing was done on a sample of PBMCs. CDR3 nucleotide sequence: TGTGCCAGCAGCTCAGGCGGGGGGTCATACAATGAGCAGTTCTTC. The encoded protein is CASSSGGGSYNEQFF.